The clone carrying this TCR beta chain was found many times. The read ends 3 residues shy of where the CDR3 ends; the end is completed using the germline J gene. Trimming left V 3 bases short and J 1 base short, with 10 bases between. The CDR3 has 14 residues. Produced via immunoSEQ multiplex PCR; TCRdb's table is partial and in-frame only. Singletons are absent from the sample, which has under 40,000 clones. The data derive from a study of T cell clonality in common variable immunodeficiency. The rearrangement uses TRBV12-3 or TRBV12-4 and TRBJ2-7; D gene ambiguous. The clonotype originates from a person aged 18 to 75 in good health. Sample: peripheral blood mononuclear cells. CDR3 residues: CASSLGVVSYEQYF. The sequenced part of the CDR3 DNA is TGTGCCAGCAGTTTGGGCGTCGTTTCCTACGAG.